Listed here is a single TCR beta chain. Germline CDR1 is SGHRS and CDR2 is YFSETQ. V was trimmed by 3 bases and J by 1 base, leaving 14 bases between them. The CDR3 loop spans 15 amino acids. The source of the sample is a study of sequential checkpoint blockade in melanoma. Looking at the study overall: Each arm's sequence ended with maintenance nivolumab.

Some clones are missing from TCRdb's copy, which holds only in-frame ones; the method was immunoSEQ multiplex PCR. Altogether fewer than 40,000 clones are present, nearly 90% being singletons, with the ten largest covering over 10%. The treatment: randomized to nivolumab then ipilimumab (arm A) or the reverse (arm B). DNA-damaging chemotherapy had not been given to any patient beforehand. PBMC sorting kept live CD3+CD8+ cells without CD19 or CD56. The chain recombines TRBV5-1 with TRBJ2-7, with D unresolved. Material: CD8+ T cells sorted from blood (inferred from file names), obtained from a patient given nivolumab and ipilimumab in sequence. The origin of this receptor is a human donor with melanoma. This CDR3 is CASSSLTDPSYEQYF. Written as DNA, the CDR3 is TGCGCCAGCAGCTCGCTCACAGACCCGTCCTACGAGCAGTACTTC. Together with reference TRBV5-1 and TRBJ2-7, the CDR3 gives the full variable domain: KAGVTQTPRYLIKTRGQQVTLSCSPISGHRSVSWYQQTPGQGLQFLFEYFSETQRNKGNFPGRFSGRQFSNSRSEMNVSTLELGDSALYLCASSSLTDPSYEQYFGPGTRLTVT.